The 25 T cell receptor beta chains below all came from one sample that was sequenced in a study of cytomegalovirus exposure and HLA in healthy donors. Researchers ran the PCR with 60 Vbeta and 13 Jbeta primers. The assay was immunoSEQ multiplex PCR, and TCRdb's table has in-frame clones only and misses some. The table records 110,000 to 150,000 clones, around 70% of them present only once. Sample: PBMCs. Receptors originate from a man aged 40-49 years in good health and CMV-seronegative.

Comments on this clone: Other DNA sequences in the same sample also yield this CDR3. The V gene is TRBV9, the J gene TRBJ2-1; TRBD2 might be the D (7 bases). Germline V lookup: CDR1 SGDLS, CDR2 YYNGEE. The CDR3 covers 15 residues. V shed 0 bases and J shed 2 bases, with 9 bases lying between them. CDR3 sequence reads: CASSVGGGAYNEQFF. In DNA form, the CDR3 reads TGTGCCAGCAGCGTAGGAGGGGGGGCCTACAATGAGCAGTTCTTC. Combining the CDR3 with reference TRBV9 and TRBJ2-1 gives the whole variable domain DSGVTQTPKHLITATGQRVTLRCSPRSGDLSVYWYQQSLDQGLQFLIQYYNGEERAKGNILERFSAQQFPDLHSELNLSSLELGDSALYFCASSVGGGAYNEQFFGPGTRLTVL.

The gene calls are TRBV18 and TRBJ2-7; TRBD1 aligns across 8 bases. The CDR3 length is 15 residues. Germline CDR1 and CDR2: KGHSH and LQKENI. Unmatched junction bases numbered 9, after V lost 4 bases and J lost 4 bases. CDR3 sequence: CASSRNGGQGYEQYF. The CDR3 DNA reads as TGTGCCAGCTCACGGAACGGAGGACAGGGATACGAGCAGTACTTC.

The V call is TRBV11-2, the J call TRBJ1-1; 9 bases align to TRBD1. The V and J ends lost 2 bases and 8 bases, in that order; junction bases with no gene match: 9. Per the germline V gene, CDR1 is SGHAT and CDR2 is FQNNGV. There are 15 residues in the CDR3. In DNA form, the CDR3 reads TGTGCCAGCAGCTTAATCACAGGGGGCAATGGAGAAGCTTTCTTT. Protein product: CASSLITGGNGEAFF. The full variable domain, rest sourced from reference TRBV11-2 and TRBJ1-1, is EAGVAQSPRYKIIEKRQSVAFWCNPISGHATLYWYQQILGQGPKLLIQFQNNGVVDDSQLPKDRFSAERLKGVDSTLKIQPAKLEDSAVYLCASSLITGGNGEAFFGQGTRLTVV.

This chain uses TRBV4-3 with TRBJ2-3; 8 bases are a match to TRBD2. V lost 3 bases to trimming and J lost 3 bases; unmatched junction nucleotides: 5. Germline CDR1 reads LGHNA; CDR2 reads YSLEER. The CDR3 has 15 amino acids. The CDR3 bases are TGCGCCAGCAGCCAGATGACTAGCGCGACAGATACGCAGTATTTT. Protein: CASSQMTSATDTQYF.

This clone was seen more than once but under ten times. The J gene is TRBJ2-5, the V gene TRBV11-3; 14 nucleotides align to TRBD2. The CDR3 is 19 amino acids. J was trimmed by 4 bases and V by 5 bases; bases with no gene match: 15. The V gene's germline CDR1 is SGHNT and CDR2 YENEEA. CDR3 sequence (DNA): TGTGCCAGCAGCCCCGCCTCAGCCCCGGGACTAGCGGGGGTAGAGACCCAGTACTTC. It codes for CASSPASAPGLAGVETQYF.

The chain links TRBV4-3 to TRBJ1-1; weak D call: TRBD1 (5 bases). Trimming shortened V by 3 bases and J by 5 bases, and 19 bases separated the two germline ends. Germline CDR1 reads LGHNA; CDR2 reads YSLEER. The CDR3 has 16 residues. The DNA of the CDR3 is TGCGCCAGCAGCCAGGGGCAGAACGTAGTGGGAACTGAAGCTTTCTTT. As protein: CASSQGQNVVGTEAFF.

The chain links TRBV21-1 to TRBJ2-5; TRBD1, the table's D call, was not compared with the DNA. TRBV21-1 is a pseudogene. The CDR3 covers 18 residues. CDR3 in DNA: TGTGCCAGCAGCAAAGAGTCGGGACAGGGGGAATTCCAAGAGACCCAGTACTTC. It codes for CASSKESGQGEFQETQYF.

The rearrangement joins TRBV7-9 to TRBJ1-4; a possible D gene is TRBD1 (6 bases). The CDR3 spans 16 residues. Trimming took 2 bases from V and 7 from J, leaving 17 bases between them. The germline V gene has CDR1 SEHNR and CDR2 FQNEAQ (reference sequence). In nucleotides, the CDR3 is TGTGCCAGCAGCTTACGTCCGGGACAAGGGGGTGAAAAACTGTTTTTT. Translating it yields CASSLRPGQGGEKLFF.

The genes are TRBV19 and TRBJ1-1; 7 bases fit TRBD1. The CDR3 is 13 amino acids. Germline CDR1 reads LNHDA; CDR2 reads SQIVND (reference sequence). Trimming took 5 bases from V and 5 from J; bases not matched to a gene: 5. The CDR3 loop is CASSETGVTEAFF. In nucleotides, the CDR3 is TGTGCCAGTAGTGAAACAGGGGTGACTGAAGCTTTCTTT.

V usage is TRBV7-2 and J usage is TRBJ2-1; D is undetermined. The CDR3 sequence is 13 residues long. Trimming removed 3 bases from V and 7 bases from J, with 10 bases in between. Looked up from germline, CDR1 is SGHTA and CDR2 is FQGNSA. CDR3: CASSFGPGNEQFF. The CDR3 nucleotides read TGTGCCAGCAGCTTTGGGCCAGGAAATGAGCAGTTCTTC.

The chain combines TRBV6-5 with TRBJ1-3, with D tentatively TRBD1 (5 bases). From germline, CDR1 is MNHEY and CDR2 SVGAGI. The CDR3 has 14 residues. V lost 6 bases and J 4 bases, leaving 13 bases between the germline ends. CDR3 amino acids: CASRPTGAGNTIYF. The CDR3 DNA reads as TGTGCCAGCAGACCCACAGGAGCGGGAAACACCATATATTTT.

V and J are TRBV14 and TRBJ1-1, with 9 bases that match TRBD1. The CDR3 sequence is 14 residues long. V shed 4 bases and J 4 bases; nucleotides not matched to a gene: 4. The germline gives CDR1 SGHDN, CDR2 FVKESK. For the CDR3, the DNA is TGTGCCAGCAGCCTCGTGGACAGGGGCACTGAAGCTTTCTTT. It codes for CASSLVDRGTEAFF.

The J gene is TRBJ1-4, the V gene TRBV4-3; TRBD1 is a possible D gene (5 bases). From germline, CDR1 is LGHNA and CDR2 YSLEER. Trimming shortened V by 4 bases and J by 8 bases, and 14 bases separated the two germline ends. The CDR3 loop spans 14 amino acids. The CDR3 nucleotides read TGCGCCAGCAGCCTGGGGACTGCTGGGGAAAAACTGTTTTTT. Translated: CASSLGTAGEKLFF.

This chain uses TRBV7-8 with TRBJ2-3; 12 bases align to TRBD2. The CDR3 is 16 amino acids. V gave up 4 bases and J gave up 1 base; unmatched junction bases: 3. Germline CDR1 and CDR2: SGHVS and FQNEAQ. The CDR3 protein is CASSSRLAGGTDTQYF. As DNA, the CDR3 is TGTGCCAGCAGCTCAAGACTAGCGGGGGGCACAGATACGCAGTATTTT.

The chain combines TRBV16 with TRBJ2-7; maybe TRBD2 (7 bases). This CDR3 region has 14 residues. Germline V lookup: CDR1 KGHSY, CDR2 FQNENV. The V and J ends lost 0 bases and 7 bases respectively, with 13 bases between them. The CDR3 nucleotides are TGTGCCAGCAGCCAATCGGGGGGGCCGGGAGAGCAGTACTTC. It translates to CASSQSGGPGEQYF.

The gene calls are TRBV19 and TRBJ2-5; D unclear. CDR3 size: 14 residues. In germline, CDR1 is LNHDA, CDR2 SQIVND (reference sequence). Trimming stripped 2 bases from V and 3 bases from J, with 10 bases between. CDR3 in DNA: TGTGCCAGTAGTATACGGTCCTCCAAAGAGACCCAGTACTTC. This codes for CASSIRSSKETQYF.

This clone was counted between two and nine times. V and J are TRBV9 and TRBJ2-7, with 7 bases aligning to TRBD1. Germline V CDR1 and CDR2: SGDLS, YYNGEE. The length of the CDR3 is 14 residues. The junction had 7 bases not matched to a gene; V was cut back by 4 bases and J by 3 bases. The CDR3 region is CASSPTTGDYEQYF. The CDR3 DNA reads TGTGCCAGCAGCCCAACTACAGGGGACTACGAGCAGTACTTC. The full variable domain, rest sourced from reference TRBV9 and TRBJ2-7, is DSGVTQTPKHLITATGQRVTLRCSPRSGDLSVYWYQQSLDQGLQFLIQYYNGEERAKGNILERFSAQQFPDLHSELNLSSLELGDSALYFCASSPTTGDYEQYFGPGTRLTVT.

V and J are TRBV20-1 and TRBJ2-5; D may be TRBD2 (6 bases). Germline CDR1 DFQATT, CDR2 SNEGSKA (reference sequence). V lost 7 bases and J 5 bases, leaving 11 bases between the germline ends. The CDR3 is 11 amino acids. The CDR3 region has the DNA TGCAGTGTAGCAGGGAGGGAGACCCAGTACTTC. This encodes CSVAGRETQYF.

This clone has only one observation. The chain couples TRBV6-1 to TRBJ1-1; D is perhaps TRBD1 (6 bases). Trimming cost V 6 bases and J 2 bases, with 16 bases left between them. The CDR3 contains 15 residues. Looked up from germline, CDR1 is MNHNS and CDR2 is SASEGT. CDR3 sequence: CASSRRGGGNTEAFF. CDR3 nucleotides: TGTGCCAGCAGCCGAAGGGGGGGAGGCAACACTGAAGCTTTCTTT.

The chain employs TRBV6-1 and TRBJ2-5; TRBD2 agrees at 7 bases. Losses at the gene ends were 2 bases for V and 5 bases for J; bases not matched to a gene: 8. The CDR3 loop spans 15 amino acids. The germline V gene has CDR1 MNHNS and CDR2 SASEGT. CDR3 residues: CASSEQLSGAETQYF. DNA of the CDR3: TGTGCCAGCAGTGAACAACTCAGCGGGGCTGAGACCCAGTACTTC.

The V gene is TRBV7-9, the J gene TRBJ2-2; TRBD1 aligns across 9 bases. Losses at the gene ends were 4 bases for V and 7 bases for J; bases not matched to a gene: 10. The length of the CDR3 is 16 residues. Germline-derived CDR1 and CDR2 are SEHNR and FQNEAQ (reference sequence). The CDR3 DNA reads TGTGCCAGCAGCTCTAAGCGGACAGGGGTAGTCGGGGAGCTGTTTTTT. Its translation: CASSSKRTGVVGELFF.

This clone was observed a few times. V and J are TRBV11-2 and TRBJ2-1; TRBD2 aligns across 12 bases. V lost 0 bases and J lost 3; bases outside the gene matches: 6. The CDR3 runs to 18 residues. CDR1 is SGHAT, CDR2 FQNNGV, per germline. CDR3 loop: CASSLDSRLAGVYNEQFF. The DNA for the CDR3 is TGTGCCAGCAGCTTAGACTCCCGACTAGCGGGAGTCTACAATGAGCAGTTCTTC.

This chain uses TRBV4-1 with TRBJ2-1, with TRBD1 identical over 11 bases. V lost 1 base to trimming and J lost 9 bases; unmatched junction nucleotides: 8. Germline V gives CDR1 MGHRA, CDR2 YSYEKL. The CDR3 contains 16 residues. The CDR3 region has the DNA TGCGCCAGCAGCCAAGCCCCGGGACAGGGGGGATGTGAGCAGTTCTTC. It codes for CASSQAPGQGGCEQFF.

V usage is TRBV11-2 and J usage is TRBJ2-2; no reliable D call. The germline V gene encodes CDR1 SGHAT and CDR2 FQNNGV. V shed 2 bases and J shed 1 base, with 8 bases lying between them. The CDR3 is made up of 15 amino acids. This CDR3 reads CASSLNFGNTGELFF. DNA for the CDR3: TGTGCCAGCAGCTTAAACTTCGGGAACACCGGGGAGCTGTTTTTT.

In nucleotides, the CDR3 is TGCGCCAGCAGCTTTAGTCGGCAGCGCTTCCAAGAGACCCAGTACTTC. It translates to CASSFSRQRFQETQYF. The chain couples TRBV5-1 to TRBJ2-5; no firm D call. Trimming left V 2 bases short and J 1 base short, with 15 bases between. This CDR3 comprises 16 residues. Germline assignment: CDR1 SGHRS and CDR2 YFSETQ.